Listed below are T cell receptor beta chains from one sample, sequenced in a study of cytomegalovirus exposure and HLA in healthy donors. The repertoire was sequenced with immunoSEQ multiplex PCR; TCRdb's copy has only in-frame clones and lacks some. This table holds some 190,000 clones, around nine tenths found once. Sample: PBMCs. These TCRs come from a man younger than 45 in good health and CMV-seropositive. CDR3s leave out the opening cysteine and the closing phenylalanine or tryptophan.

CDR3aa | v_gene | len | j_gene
ASSLGKYQPQH | TRBV13 | 11 | TRBJ1-5
ATSRQGAADTQY | TRBV15 | 12 | TRBJ2-3
ASSVAGVGNTIY | TRBV9 | 12 | TRBJ1-3
ASSLEGWTGRSETQY | TRBV11-3 | 15 | TRBJ2-5
ASSISGLAELYNEQF | TRBV19 | 15 | TRBJ2-1
ASSSYRTSNQPQH | TRBV27 | 13 | TRBJ1-5
ATTLRRQGFTDTQY | TRBV2 | 14 | TRBJ2-3
ASSPMEANTEAF | TRBV18 | 12 | TRBJ1-1
ASSPRLDEQF | TRBV11-2 | 10 | TRBJ2-1
ASSRDTRGEKLF | TRBV6-5 | 12 | TRBJ1-4
AWRGQGSEAF | TRBV30 | 10 | TRBJ1-1
ASSRGRGVDTQY | TRBV5-4 | 12 | TRBJ2-3
ASAAGGSSYEQY | TRBV6-6 | 12 | TRBJ2-7
SVDSSGYT | TRBV29-1 | 8 | TRBJ1-2
ASRPLLGGGTEAF | TRBV28 | 13 | TRBJ1-1
ASSRLAGGPNEQF | TRBV2 | 13 | TRBJ2-1
SVGPGSRTADTQY | TRBV29-1 | 13 | TRBJ2-3
ASSLVGQSNEQF | TRBV5-1 | 12 | TRBJ2-1
ASSQVSSGGQETQY | TRBV4-2 | 14 | TRBJ2-5
ASSLGGLAGLQETQY | TRBV11-2 | 15 | TRBJ2-5
ASSLQGYEQY | TRBV7-9 | 10 | TRBJ2-7
ASSLLGVYGYT | TRBV7-9 | 11 | TRBJ1-2
ASSEAWSGPYGYT | TRBV2 | 13 | TRBJ1-2
ASSSAVRYEQY | TRBV19 | 11 | TRBJ2-7
ASSLSSRYEQY | TRBV7-2 | 11 | TRBJ2-7
ASSPGFNEQY | TRBV6-5 | 10 | TRBJ2-7
ASSSGGAYNEQF | TRBV27 | 12 | TRBJ2-1
ASSIVQVRFNEQF | TRBV19 | 13 | TRBJ2-1
ATSSDRGYEQY | TRBV15 | 11 | TRBJ2-7
ASSEREWADTQY | TRBV6-1 | 12 | TRBJ2-3
ASSHGEYTDTQY | TRBV7-2 | 12 | TRBJ2-3
ASSSVDRGHNSPLH | TRBV7-8 | 14 | TRBJ1-6
ASSTGREGYT | TRBV6-1 | 10 | TRBJ1-2
TSSQDQGMYEQY | TRBV4-3 | 12 | TRBJ2-7
ASSTESASYEQY | TRBV5-4 | 12 | TRBJ2-7
ASIGTEYGYT | TRBV10-2 | 10 | TRBJ1-2
ASRIEAAGEAF | TRBV27 | 11 | TRBJ1-1
ASSPGLWDPRQF | TRBV13 | 12 | TRBJ2-1
ASSLTGPGELF | TRBV9 | 11 | TRBJ2-2
SVSGAEQY | TRBV29-1 | 8 | TRBJ2-7
AWSGQGIRDEKLF | TRBV30 | 13 | TRBJ1-4
ASSDGGANEQY | TRBV6-1 | 11 | TRBJ2-7
ASSARRGAGIDTQY | TRBV2 | 14 | TRBJ2-3
ASSKDPSDRLDEQY | TRBV21-1 | 14 | TRBJ2-7
SVEESGDRVGYT | TRBV29-1 | 12 | TRBJ1-2
ASSLYLLAGTEETQY | TRBV5-1 | 15 | TRBJ2-5
ASSLVRGEGDEKLF | TRBV7-8 | 14 | TRBJ1-4
ASSKGLEGGRTDTQY | TRBV21-1 | 15 | TRBJ2-3